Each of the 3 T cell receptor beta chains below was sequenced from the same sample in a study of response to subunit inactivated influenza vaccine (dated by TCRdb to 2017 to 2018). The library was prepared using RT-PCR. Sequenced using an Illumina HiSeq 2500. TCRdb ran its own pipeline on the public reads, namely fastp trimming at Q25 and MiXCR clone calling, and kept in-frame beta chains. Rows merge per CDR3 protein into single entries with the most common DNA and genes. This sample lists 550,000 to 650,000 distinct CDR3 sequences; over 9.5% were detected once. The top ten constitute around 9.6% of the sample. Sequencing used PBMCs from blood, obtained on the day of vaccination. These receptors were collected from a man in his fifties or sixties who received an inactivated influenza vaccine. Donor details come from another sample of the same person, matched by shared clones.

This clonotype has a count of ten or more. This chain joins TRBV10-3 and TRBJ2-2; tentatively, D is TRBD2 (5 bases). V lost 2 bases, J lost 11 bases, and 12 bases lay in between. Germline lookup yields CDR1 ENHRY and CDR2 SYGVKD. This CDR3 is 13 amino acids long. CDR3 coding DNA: TGTGCCATCAGTGAGGGAGGTGCCAGAGAGCTGTTTTTT. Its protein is CAISEGGARELFF.

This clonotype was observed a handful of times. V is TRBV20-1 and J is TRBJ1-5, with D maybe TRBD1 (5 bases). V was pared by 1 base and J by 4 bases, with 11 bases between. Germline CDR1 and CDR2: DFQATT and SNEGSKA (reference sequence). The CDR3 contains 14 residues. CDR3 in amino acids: CSARADTTNQPQHF. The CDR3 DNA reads TGCAGTGCTAGAGCGGACACCACAAATCAGCCCCAGCATTTT.

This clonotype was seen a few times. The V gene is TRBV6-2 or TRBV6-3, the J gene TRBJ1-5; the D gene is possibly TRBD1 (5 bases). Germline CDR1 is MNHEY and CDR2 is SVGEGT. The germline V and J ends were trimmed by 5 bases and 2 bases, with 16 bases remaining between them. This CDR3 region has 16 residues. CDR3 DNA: TGTGCCAGCAGTACCGAGTGGGGGGACGGCAATCAGCCCCAGCATTTT. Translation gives CASSTEWGDGNQPQHF.